In this sample, the clone carrying this T cell receptor (beta chain) turned up once. Its antigen is as yet unknown. The junction and the germline gene differ at one end; a read error may be behind it. These data are taken from a study of CD8+CD57+ T cells in acquired aplastic anemia. About the research overall: Recorded DNA amounts for sorted CD4+ and CD8+ cells had an average of 3.2 ug.

Study results and limitations: Patients showed no significant difference from controls in CD8+ Simpson's diversity. Shared by patients and controls, some 29 CD8+ CDR3s were abundant in patients.

Genomic DNA served as template for TCR beta VDJ and CDR3 profiling. TCRdb used MiXCR to reprocess the reads, holding one entry per CDR3 protein. The repertoire holds roughly 250,000 distinct CDR3 sequences, with roughly 80% as singletons. All sequencing subjects had displayed CD8+CD57+ cell expansion on flow cytometry. The CDR3 length is 14 residues. The chain joins TRBV12-3 or TRBV12-4 to TRBJ1-1; no reliable D call. The sample comprised sorted CD4+, CD8+, or CD8+CD57+ T cells (not recorded which) from PBMCs. This receptor was identified in a human donor with aplastic anemia. The CDR3, as DNA: TGTGCCAGCAGTTTTCGAGGACTTCACACTGAAGCTTTCTGG. Its protein is CASSFRGLHTEAFW.